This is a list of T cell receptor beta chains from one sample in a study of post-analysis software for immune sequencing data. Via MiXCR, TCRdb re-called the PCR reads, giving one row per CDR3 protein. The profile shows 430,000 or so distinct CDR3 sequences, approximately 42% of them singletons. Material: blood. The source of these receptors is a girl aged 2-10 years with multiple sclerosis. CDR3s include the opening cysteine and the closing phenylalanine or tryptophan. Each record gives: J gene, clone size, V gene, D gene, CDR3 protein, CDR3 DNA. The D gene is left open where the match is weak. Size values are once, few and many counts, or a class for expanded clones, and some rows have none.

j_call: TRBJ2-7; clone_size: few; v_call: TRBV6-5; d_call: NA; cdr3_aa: CASSYSGDGSYEQYF; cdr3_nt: TGTGCCAGCAGTTACTCAGGCGACGGGTCCTACGAGCAGTACTTC
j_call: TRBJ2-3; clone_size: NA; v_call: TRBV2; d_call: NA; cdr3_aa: CASSEEGVSSDTQYF; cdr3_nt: TGTGCCAGCAGTGAAGAGGGGGTATCCTCAGATACGCAGTATTTT
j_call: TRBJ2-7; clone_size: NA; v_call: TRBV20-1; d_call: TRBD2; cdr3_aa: CSAPREGSSYEQYF; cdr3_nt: TGCAGTGCCCCGAGGGAGGGGAGCTCCTACGAGCAGTACTTC
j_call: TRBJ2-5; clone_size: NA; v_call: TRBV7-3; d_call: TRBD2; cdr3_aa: CASNFRLAGPETQYF; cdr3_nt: TGTGCCAGCAATTTTAGACTAGCGGGGCCAGAGACCCAGTACTTC
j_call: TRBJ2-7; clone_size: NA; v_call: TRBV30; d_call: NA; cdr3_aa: CAWTEAGHEQYF; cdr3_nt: TGTGCCTGGACAGAGGCAGGCCACGAGCAGTACTTC
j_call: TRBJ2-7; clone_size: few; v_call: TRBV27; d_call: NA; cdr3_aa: CASSSGTMSSYEQYF; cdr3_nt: TGTGCCAGCAGCTCCGGGACAATGAGCTCCTACGAGCAGTACTTC
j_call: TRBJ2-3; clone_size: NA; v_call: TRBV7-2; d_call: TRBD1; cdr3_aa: CASSRMDREVTDTQYF; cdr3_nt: TGTGCCAGCAGCCGAATGGACAGGGAGGTTACAGATACGCAGTATTTT
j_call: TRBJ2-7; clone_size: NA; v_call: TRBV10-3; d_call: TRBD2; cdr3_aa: CAISDGEGLAGSYEQYF; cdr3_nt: TGTGCCATCAGCGACGGAGAGGGACTAGCGGGATCCTACGAGCAGTACTTC
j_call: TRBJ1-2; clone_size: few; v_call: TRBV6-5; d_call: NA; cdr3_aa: CASSPRANYGYTF; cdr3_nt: TGTGCCAGCAGTCCTCGGGCCAACTATGGCTACACCTTC
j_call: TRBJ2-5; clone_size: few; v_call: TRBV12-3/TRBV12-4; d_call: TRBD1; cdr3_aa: CASSLPHRGLREQYF; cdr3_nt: TGTGCCAGCAGTTTACCCCACAGGGGGCTGAGGGAGCAGTACTTC
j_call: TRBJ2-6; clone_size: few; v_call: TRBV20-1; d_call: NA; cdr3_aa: CSASRVSSGANVLTF; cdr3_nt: TGCAGTGCTAGTCGTGTCTCCTCTGGGGCCAACGTCCTGACTTTC
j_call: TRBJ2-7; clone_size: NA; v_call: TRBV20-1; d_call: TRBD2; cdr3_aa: CSAKTSGGSSFYEQYF; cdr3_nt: TGCAGTGCTAAGACTAGCGGGGGGTCGTCTTTCTACGAGCAGTACTTC
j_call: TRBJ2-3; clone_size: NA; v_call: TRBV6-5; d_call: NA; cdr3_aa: CASSPDGSRADTQYF; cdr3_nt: TGTGCCAGCAGTCCCGACGGGAGTCGAGCAGATACGCAGTATTTT
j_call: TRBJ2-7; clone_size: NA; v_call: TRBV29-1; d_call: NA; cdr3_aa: CSVGQVPHEQYF; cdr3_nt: TGCAGCGTTGGACAGGTTCCCCACGAGCAGTACTTC
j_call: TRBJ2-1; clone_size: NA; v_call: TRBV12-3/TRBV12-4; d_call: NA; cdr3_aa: CASRDSTNEQFF; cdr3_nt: TGTGCCAGCAGAGACAGTACCAATGAGCAGTTCTTC
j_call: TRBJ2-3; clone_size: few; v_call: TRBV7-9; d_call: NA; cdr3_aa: CASSPDPIPDTQYF; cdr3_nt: TGTGCCAGCAGCCCAGATCCCATCCCAGATACGCAGTATTTT
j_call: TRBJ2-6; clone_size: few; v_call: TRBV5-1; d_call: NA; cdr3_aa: CASTPSTGIYSGANVLTF; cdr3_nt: TGCGCCAGCACCCCGTCAACAGGAATCTACTCTGGGGCCAACGTCCTGACTTTC